The rows below give T cell receptor beta chains drawn from one sample of a study of blood T cell repertoires in COVID-19. Data came from immunoSEQ multiplex PCR; TCRdb stores just in-frame clones and leaves some out. This sample has about 260,000 clones, with 65% to 90% found just once. The sample was peripheral blood. These receptors all stem from a man aged 30 to 39 with active or convalescent COVID-19. Each CDR3 is given with its conserved first and last residue. D genes are given only for firm matches. Size values are once, few and many counts, or a class for expanded clones, and some rows have none.

D: TRBD1
size: -
V: TRBV6-5
J: TRBJ1-4
DNA: TGTGCCAGCAGTTTGACAGGGGCAGATGAAAAACTGTTTTTT
CDR3: CASSLTGADEKLFF

D: -
size: -
V: TRBV15
J: TRBJ2-2
DNA: TGTGCCACCAGCAGAGGGGGCGCAACCGGGGAGCTGTTTTTT
CDR3: CATSRGGATGELFF

D: -
size: -
V: TRBV3-1/TRBV3-2
J: TRBJ2-3
DNA: TGTGCCAGCAGCCAAATCTTGGCAAGTCAAGATACGCAGTATTTT
CDR3: CASSQILASQDTQYF

D: -
size: -
V: TRBV6-5
J: TRBJ1-5
DNA: TGTGCCAGCAGTTACTCGGAGGGGTCTCAGCCCCAGCATTTT
CDR3: CASSYSEGSQPQHF

D: -
size: -
V: TRBV7-9
J: TRBJ1-2
DNA: TGTGCCAGCAGCTCCGGGAGGATCTATGGCTACACCTTC
CDR3: CASSSGRIYGYTF

D: -
size: once
V: TRBV6-5
J: TRBJ2-5
DNA: TGTGCCATCCGGTTGGGGGGCGGGAGCCAAGAGACCCAGTACTTC
CDR3: CAIRLGGGSQETQYF

D: TRBD1
size: -
V: TRBV27
J: TRBJ1-1
DNA: TGTGCCAGCAGTCAAGGACAGGCCTTAATGAACACTGAAGCTTTCTTT
CDR3: CASSQGQALMNTEAFF

D: -
size: -
V: TRBV5-1
J: TRBJ1-4
DNA: TGCGCCAGCACCGGGGGGCGCGGGTTGGAAAAACTGTTTTTT
CDR3: CASTGGRGLEKLFF

D: TRBD2
size: -
V: TRBV9
J: TRBJ2-3
DNA: TGTGCCAGCAGCGGGACCGGGGGGGCTACAGATACGCAGTATTTT
CDR3: CASSGTGGATDTQYF

D: -
size: -
V: TRBV11-1
J: TRBJ2-5
DNA: TGTGCCAGCAGCTTCAATCAACTAGCCGGTAAGAAGACCCAGTACTTC
CDR3: CASSFNQLAGKKTQYF

D: -
size: -
V: TRBV5-6
J: TRBJ2-7
DNA: TGTGCCAGCAGCTTGGTTTGGCAGGGGCCATCCTACGAGCAGTACTTC
CDR3: CASSLVWQGPSYEQYF

D: TRBD1
size: -
V: TRBV7-8
J: TRBJ2-4
DNA: TGTGCCAGCAGCCCCTCCCGGGACAGGGAGAAAAACATTCAGTACTTC
CDR3: CASSPSRDREKNIQYF

D: TRBD1
size: -
V: TRBV9
J: TRBJ1-6
DNA: TGTGCCAGCAGCGGGGACAGGGTCTATAATTCACCCCTCCACTTT
CDR3: CASSGDRVYNSPLHF